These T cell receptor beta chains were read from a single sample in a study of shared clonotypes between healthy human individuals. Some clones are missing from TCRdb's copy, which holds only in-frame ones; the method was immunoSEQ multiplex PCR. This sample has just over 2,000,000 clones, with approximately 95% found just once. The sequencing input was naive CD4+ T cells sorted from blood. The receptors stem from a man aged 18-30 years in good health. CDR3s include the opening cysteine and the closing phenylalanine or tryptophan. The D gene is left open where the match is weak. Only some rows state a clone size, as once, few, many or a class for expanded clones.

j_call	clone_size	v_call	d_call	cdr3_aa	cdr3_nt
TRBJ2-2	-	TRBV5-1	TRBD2	CASSLGLAGSGTGELFF	TGCGCCAGCAGCTTGGGACTAGCGGGGTCGGGCACCGGGGAGCTGTTTTTT
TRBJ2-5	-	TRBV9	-	CASSVGTFQETQYF	TGTGCCAGCAGCGTCGGGACCTTCCAAGAGACCCAGTACTTC
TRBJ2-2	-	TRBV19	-	CASSINGLLTGELFF	TGTGCCAGTAGTATAAACGGACTGCTCACCGGGGAGCTGTTTTTT
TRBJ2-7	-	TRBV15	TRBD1	CATSRDSSRGSYEQYF	TGTGCCACCAGCAGAGATTCCTCCAGGGGGTCCTACGAGCAGTACTTC
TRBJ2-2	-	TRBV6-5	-	CASRERPSHTGELFF	TGTGCCAGCAGAGAGCGGCCTTCGCACACCGGGGAGCTGTTTTTT
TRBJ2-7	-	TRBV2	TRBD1	CASSGWTGSDEQYF	TGTGCCAGCAGTGGATGGACAGGGTCGGACGAGCAGTACTTC
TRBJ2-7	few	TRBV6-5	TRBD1	CASSYRDRGAYEQYF	TGTGCCAGCAGTTACCGGGACAGGGGGGCCTACGAGCAGTACTTC
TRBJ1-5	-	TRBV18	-	CASSRSEPGQPQHF	TGTGCCAGCTCACGATCAGAGCCGGGGCAGCCCCAGCATTTT
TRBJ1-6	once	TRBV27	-	CASGLAFSPLHF	TGTGCCAGCGGGTTGGCGTTTTCACCCCTCCACTTT
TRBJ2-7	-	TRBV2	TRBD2	CAIRRTSGAYEQYF	TGTGCCATTCGACGGACTAGCGGGGCCTACGAGCAGTACTTC
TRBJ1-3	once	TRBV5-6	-	CASSHRGGTAGNTIYF	TGTGCCAGCAGCCATCGTGGGGGGACCGCTGGAAACACCATATATTTT
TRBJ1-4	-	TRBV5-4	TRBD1	CASRTGSNEKLFF	TGTGCCAGCAGGACAGGGTCCAATGAAAAACTGTTTTTT
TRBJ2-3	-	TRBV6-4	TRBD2	CASARTRSLLTDTQYF	TGTGCCAGCGCAAGGACTAGGTCTCTACTCACAGATACGCAGTATTTT
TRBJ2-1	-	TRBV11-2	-	CASSPVGRFIEQFF	TGTGCCAGCAGCCCGGTTGGGCGATTCATTGAGCAGTTCTTC
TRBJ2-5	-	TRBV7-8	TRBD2	CASSSGLAGGPIRETQYF	TGTGCCAGCAGCTCGGGACTAGCGGGAGGTCCCATCAGAGAGACCCAGTACTTC
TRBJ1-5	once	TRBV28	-	CASSRQGLKGGQPQHF	TGTGCCAGCAGTCGCCAGGGATTAAAAGGCGGTCAGCCCCAGCATTTT
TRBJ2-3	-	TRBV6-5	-	CASSYSNGGTDTQYF	TGTGCCAGCAGTTACTCGAACGGGGGAACAGATACGCAGTATTTT
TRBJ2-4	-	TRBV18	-	CASSPLSGLAKNIQYF	TGTGCCAGCTCACCTCTTAGTGGCCTAGCCAAAAACATTCAGTACTTC
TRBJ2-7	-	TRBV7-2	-	CASSSTGPYEQYF	TGTGCCAGCAGCAGCACGGGCCCATACGAGCAGTACTTC
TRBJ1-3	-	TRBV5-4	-	CASSLEGVGNTIYF	TGTGCCAGCAGCTTGGAAGGGGTCGGAAACACCATATATTTT
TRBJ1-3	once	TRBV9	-	CASSVDIYGNTIYF	TGTGCCAGCAGCGTCGACATATATGGAAACACCATATATTTT
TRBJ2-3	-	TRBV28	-	CASSFQVQGGTDTQYF	TGTGCCAGCAGTTTTCAGGTCCAGGGAGGAACAGATACGCAGTATTTT
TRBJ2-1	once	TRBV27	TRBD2	CASSPQAGVGREQFF	TGTGCCAGCAGTCCCCAGGCGGGAGTGGGACGTGAGCAGTTCTTC
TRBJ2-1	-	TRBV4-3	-	CASSQDSTLGQFF	TGCGCCAGCAGCCAAGACTCCACTCTAGGGCAGTTCTTC
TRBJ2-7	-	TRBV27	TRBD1	CASHEGQGRYEQYF	TGTGCCAGCCACGAAGGACAGGGACGCTACGAGCAGTACTTC
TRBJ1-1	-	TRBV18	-	CASSFSENTEAFF	TGTGCCAGCTCTTTCTCGGAGAACACTGAAGCTTTCTTT